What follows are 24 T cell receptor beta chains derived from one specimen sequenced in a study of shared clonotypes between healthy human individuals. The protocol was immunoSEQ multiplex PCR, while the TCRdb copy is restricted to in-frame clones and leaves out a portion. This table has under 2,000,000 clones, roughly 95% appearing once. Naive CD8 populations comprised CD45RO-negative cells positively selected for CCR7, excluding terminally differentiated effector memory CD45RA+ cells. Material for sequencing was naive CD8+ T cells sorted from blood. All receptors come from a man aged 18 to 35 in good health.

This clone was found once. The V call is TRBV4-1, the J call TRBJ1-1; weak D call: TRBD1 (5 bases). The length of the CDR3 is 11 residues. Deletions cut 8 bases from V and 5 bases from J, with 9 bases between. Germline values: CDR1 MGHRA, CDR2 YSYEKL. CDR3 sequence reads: CASFRGTEAFF. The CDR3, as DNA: TGCGCCAGCTTTAGGGGTACTGAAGCTTTCTTT.

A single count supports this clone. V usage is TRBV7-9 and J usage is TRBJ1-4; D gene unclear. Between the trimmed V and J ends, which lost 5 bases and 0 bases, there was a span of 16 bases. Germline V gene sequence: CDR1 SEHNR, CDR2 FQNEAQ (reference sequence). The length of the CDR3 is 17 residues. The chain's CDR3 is CASSIRATEATNEKLFF. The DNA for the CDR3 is TGTGCCAGCAGCATTAGAGCGACCGAAGCAACTAATGAAAAACTGTTTTTT.

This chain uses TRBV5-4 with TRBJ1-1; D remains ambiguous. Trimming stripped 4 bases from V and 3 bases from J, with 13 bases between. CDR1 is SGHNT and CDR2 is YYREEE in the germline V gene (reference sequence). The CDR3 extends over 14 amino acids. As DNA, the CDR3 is TGTGCCAGCAGCGAGGGCCTTGAGGACACTGAAGCTTTCTTT. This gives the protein CASSEGLEDTEAFF.

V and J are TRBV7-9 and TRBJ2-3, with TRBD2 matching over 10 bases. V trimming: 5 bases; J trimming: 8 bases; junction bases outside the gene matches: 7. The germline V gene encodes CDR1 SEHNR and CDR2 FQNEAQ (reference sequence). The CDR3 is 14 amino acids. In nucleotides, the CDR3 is TGTGCCAGCAGCCTCGGGACTAGCGAAGGTACGCAGTATTTT. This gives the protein CASSLGTSEGTQYF. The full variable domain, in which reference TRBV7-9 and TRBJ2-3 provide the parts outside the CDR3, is DTGVSQNPRHKITKRGQNVTFRCDPISEHNRLYWYRQTLGQGPEFLTYFQNEAQLEKSRLLSDRFSAERPKGSFSTLEIQRTEQGDSAMYLCASSLGTSEGTQYFGPGTRLTVL.

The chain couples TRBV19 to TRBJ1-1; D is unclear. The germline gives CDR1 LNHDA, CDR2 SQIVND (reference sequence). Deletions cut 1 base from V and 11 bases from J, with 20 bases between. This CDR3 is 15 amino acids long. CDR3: CASSIGTEGPTEAFF. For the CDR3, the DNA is TGTGCCAGTAGTATAGGTACCGAGGGCCCCACCGAGGCTTTCTTT.

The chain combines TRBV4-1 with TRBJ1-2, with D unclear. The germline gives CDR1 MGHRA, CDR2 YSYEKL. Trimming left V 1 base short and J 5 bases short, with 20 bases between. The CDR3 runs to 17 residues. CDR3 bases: TGCGCCAGCAGCCAAGTCGCGCCGGCGGGGATTAGGTATGGCTACACCTTC. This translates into CASSQVAPAGIRYGYTF.

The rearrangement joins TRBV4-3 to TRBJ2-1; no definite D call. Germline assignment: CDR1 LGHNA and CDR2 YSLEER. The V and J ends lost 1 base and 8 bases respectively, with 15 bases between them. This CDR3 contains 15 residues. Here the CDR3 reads CASSQATVSGDEQFF. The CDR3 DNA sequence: TGCGCCAGCAGCCAAGCAACTGTTAGTGGGGATGAGCAGTTCTTC.

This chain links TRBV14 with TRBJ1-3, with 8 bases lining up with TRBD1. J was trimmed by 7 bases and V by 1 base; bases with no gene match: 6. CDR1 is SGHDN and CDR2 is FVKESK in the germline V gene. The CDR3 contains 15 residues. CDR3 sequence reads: CASSQGTGLPNTIYF. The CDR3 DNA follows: TGTGCCAGCAGCCAAGGGACAGGGCTACCGAACACCATATATTTT.

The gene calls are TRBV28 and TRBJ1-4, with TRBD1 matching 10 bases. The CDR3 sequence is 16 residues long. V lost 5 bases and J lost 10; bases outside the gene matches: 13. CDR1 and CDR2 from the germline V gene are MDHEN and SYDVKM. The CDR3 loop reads CASSPRQGASYGKLFF. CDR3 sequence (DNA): TGTGCCAGCAGTCCTAGACAGGGGGCGTCATATGGAAAACTGTTTTTT.

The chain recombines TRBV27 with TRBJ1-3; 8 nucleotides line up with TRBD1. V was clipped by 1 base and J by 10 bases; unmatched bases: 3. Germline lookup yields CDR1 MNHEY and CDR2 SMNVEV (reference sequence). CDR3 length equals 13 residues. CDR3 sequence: CASSLFQGATIYF. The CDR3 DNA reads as TGTGCCAGCAGTTTATTCCAGGGGGCGACCATATATTTT.

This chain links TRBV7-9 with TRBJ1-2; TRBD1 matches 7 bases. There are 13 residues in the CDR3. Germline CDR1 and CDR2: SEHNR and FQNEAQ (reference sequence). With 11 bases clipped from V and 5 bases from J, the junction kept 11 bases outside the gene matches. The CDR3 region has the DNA TGTGCCTTCCCTGGGGCAGGGGGATATGGCTACACCTTC. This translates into CAFPGAGGYGYTF.

The CDR3 protein is CASSVQGAKNIQYF. The DNA for the CDR3 is TGTGCCAGCAGCGTACAGGGAGCCAAAAACATTCAGTACTTC. The chain employs TRBV5-6 and TRBJ2-4; possible D gene TRBD1, 6 bases. Germline lookup yields CDR1 SGHDT and CDR2 YYEEEE. The V end was cut by 4 bases, the J end by 0 bases, with 8 bases between. This CDR3 has 14 amino acids. Looking up the rest from reference TRBV5-6 and TRBJ2-4 gives the full variable domain: DAGVTQSPTHLIKTRGQQVTLRCSPKSGHDTVSWYQQALGQGPQFIFQYYEEEERQRGNFPDRFSGHQFPNYSSELNVNALLLGDSALYLCASSVQGAKNIQYFGAGTRLSVL.

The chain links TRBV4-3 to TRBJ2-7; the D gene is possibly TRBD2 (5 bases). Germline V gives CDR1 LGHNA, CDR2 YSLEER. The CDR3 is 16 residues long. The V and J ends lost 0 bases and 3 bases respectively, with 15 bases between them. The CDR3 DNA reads TGCGCCAGCAGCCAAGATAGGGCAACCGGGGTCTACGAGCAGTACTTC. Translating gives CASSQDRATGVYEQYF.

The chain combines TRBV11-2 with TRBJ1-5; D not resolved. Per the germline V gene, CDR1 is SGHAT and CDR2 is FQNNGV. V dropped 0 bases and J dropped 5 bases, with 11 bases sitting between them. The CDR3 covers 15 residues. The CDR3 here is CASSLDPSGYQPQHF. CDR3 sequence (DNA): TGTGCCAGCAGCTTAGATCCGTCCGGTTATCAGCCCCAGCATTTT. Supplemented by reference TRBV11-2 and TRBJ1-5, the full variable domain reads EAGVAQSPRYKIIEKRQSVAFWCNPISGHATLYWYQQILGQGPKLLIQFQNNGVVDDSQLPKDRFSAERLKGVDSTLKIQPAKLEDSAVYLCASSLDPSGYQPQHFGDGTRLSIL.

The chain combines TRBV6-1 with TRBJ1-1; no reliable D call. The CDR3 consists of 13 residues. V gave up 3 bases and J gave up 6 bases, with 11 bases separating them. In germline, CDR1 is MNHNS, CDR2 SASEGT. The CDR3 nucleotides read TGTGCCAGCAGTGATCCGCCCTTCCCTGAAGCTTTCTTT. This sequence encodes CASSDPPFPEAFF.

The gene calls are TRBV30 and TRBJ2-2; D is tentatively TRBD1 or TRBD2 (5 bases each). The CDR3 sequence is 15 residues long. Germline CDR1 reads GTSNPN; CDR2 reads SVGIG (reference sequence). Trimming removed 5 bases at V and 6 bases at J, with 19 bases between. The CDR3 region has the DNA TGTGCCTGGCACGAGGGGTCCGGAAAATCCGGGGAGCTGTTTTTT. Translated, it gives CAWHEGSGKSGELFF. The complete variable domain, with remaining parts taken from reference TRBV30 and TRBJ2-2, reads SQTIHQWPATLVQPVGSPLSLECTVEGTSNPNLYWYRQAAGRGLQLLFYSVGIGQISSEVPQNLSASRPQDRQFILSSKKLLLSDSGFYLCAWHEGSGKSGELFFGEGSRLTVL.

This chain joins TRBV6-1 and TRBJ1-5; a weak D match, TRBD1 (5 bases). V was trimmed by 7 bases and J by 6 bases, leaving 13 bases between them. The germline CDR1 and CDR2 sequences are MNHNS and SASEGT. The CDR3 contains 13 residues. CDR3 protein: CASIQGRAQPQHF. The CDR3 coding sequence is TGTGCCAGCATCCAGGGAAGGGCTCAGCCCCAGCATTTT.

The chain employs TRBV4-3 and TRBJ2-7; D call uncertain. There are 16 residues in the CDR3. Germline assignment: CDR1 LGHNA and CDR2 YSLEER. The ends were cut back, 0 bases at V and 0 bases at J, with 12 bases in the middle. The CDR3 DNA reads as TGCGCCAGCAGCCAAGATAGAGAGTATAGCTCCTACGAGCAGTACTTC. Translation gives CASSQDREYSSYEQYF.

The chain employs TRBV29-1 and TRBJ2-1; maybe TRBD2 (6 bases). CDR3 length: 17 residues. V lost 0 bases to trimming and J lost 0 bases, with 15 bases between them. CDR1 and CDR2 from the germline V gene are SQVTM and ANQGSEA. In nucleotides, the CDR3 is TGCAGCGTTGAAGATCTCCACGGGGGAAGCTCCTACAATGAGCAGTTCTTC. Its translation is CSVEDLHGGSSYNEQFF.

The chain's CDR3 is CASSLGGLALYEQYF. DNA for the CDR3: TGTGCCAGCAGCTTAGGAGGACTAGCGCTCTACGAGCAGTACTTC. The chain links TRBV7-9 to TRBJ2-7; TRBD2 matches at 9 bases. Trimming at V came to 1 base and at J to 3 bases, leaving 4 bases not matched to a gene. The germline CDR1 and CDR2 sequences are SEHNR and FQNEAQ (reference sequence). CDR3 size: 15 residues. Filled out from reference TRBV7-9 and TRBJ2-7, the complete variable domain reads DTGVSQNPRHKITKRGQNVTFRCDPISEHNRLYWYRQTLGQGPEFLTYFQNEAQLEKSRLLSDRFSAERPKGSFSTLEIQRTEQGDSAMYLCASSLGGLALYEQYFGPGTRLTVT.

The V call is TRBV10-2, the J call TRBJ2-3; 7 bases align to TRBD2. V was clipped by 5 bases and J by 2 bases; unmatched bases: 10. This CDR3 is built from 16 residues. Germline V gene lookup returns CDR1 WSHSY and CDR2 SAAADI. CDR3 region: CASSPLPGGSTDTQYF. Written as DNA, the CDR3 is TGCGCCAGCAGTCCATTACCGGGAGGATCCACAGATACGCAGTATTTT.

The CDR3 reads CASSIGAGQGITEAFF. For the CDR3, the DNA is TGTGCCAGTAGTATAGGTGCGGGACAGGGTATAACTGAAGCTTTCTTT. This chain uses TRBV19 with TRBJ1-1; TRBD1 agrees at 9 bases. This CDR3 comprises 16 residues. Germline V gives CDR1 LNHDA, CDR2 SQIVND (reference sequence). V lost 1 base and J lost 5; bases outside the gene matches: 8.

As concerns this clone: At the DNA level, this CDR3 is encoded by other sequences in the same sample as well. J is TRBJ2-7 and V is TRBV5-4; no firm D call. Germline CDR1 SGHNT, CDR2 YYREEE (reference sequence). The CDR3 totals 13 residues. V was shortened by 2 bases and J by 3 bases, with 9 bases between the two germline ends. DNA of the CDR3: TGTGCCAGCAGCTTCGGGCAGAGCTACGAGCAGTACTTC. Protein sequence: CASSFGQSYEQYF.

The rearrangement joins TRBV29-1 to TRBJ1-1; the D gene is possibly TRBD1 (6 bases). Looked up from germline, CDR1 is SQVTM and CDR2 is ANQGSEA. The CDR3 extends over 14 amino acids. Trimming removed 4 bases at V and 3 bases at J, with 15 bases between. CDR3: CSVAQWGADTEAFF. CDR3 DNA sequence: TGCAGCGTTGCCCAATGGGGGGCGGACACTGAAGCTTTCTTT.